These 27 T cell receptor beta chains came from one sample sequenced in a study of control samples from healthy donors and cancer patients. The repertoire was sequenced with immunoSEQ multiplex PCR; TCRdb's copy has only in-frame clones and lacks some. Among fewer than 95,000 clones listed, more than 85% were seen once. Sequenced sample: blood. All receptors derive from a woman aged 45-59 years in good health.

This chain connects TRBV27 to TRBJ2-3; possible D gene TRBD2, 7 bases. In germline, CDR1 is MNHEY, CDR2 SMNVEV (reference sequence). V was pared by 9 bases and J by 6 bases, with 22 bases between. The CDR3 consists of 15 residues. The CDR3 coding sequence is TGTGCCAGTGGCGGGCGAGGGGGGGGAGGGGATACGCAGTATTTT. It encodes CASGGRGGGGDTQYF.

A single count supports this clone. The DNA of the CDR3 is TGCAGCGTTGAACTAACGGCAGGGAGAAACATTCAGTACTTC. Its translation is CSVELTAGRNIQYF. This chain links TRBV29-1 with TRBJ2-4; either TRBD1 or TRBD2 may fit D (5 bases each). Germline V lookup: CDR1 SQVTM, CDR2 ANQGSEA. This CDR3 is built from 14 residues. V was clipped by 2 bases and J by 6 bases, with 14 bases between them. The full variable domain, in which reference TRBV29-1 and TRBJ2-4 provide the parts outside the CDR3, is SAVISQKPSRDICQRGTSLTIQCQVDSQVTMMFWYRQQPGQSLTLIATANQGSEATYESGFVIDKFPISRPNLTFSTLTVSNMSPEDSSIYLCSVELTAGRNIQYFGAGTRLSVL.

The chain uses TRBV4-1 and TRBJ2-4; D is unresolved. V lost 0 bases, J lost 1 base, and 13 bases lay in between. Germline CDR1 MGHRA, CDR2 YSYEKL. There are 17 residues in the CDR3. The CDR3 here is CASSQDIGGWAKNIQYF. CDR3 nucleotide sequence: TGCGCCAGCAGCCAAGATATAGGTGGGTGGGCCAAAAACATTCAGTACTTC.

The chain uses TRBV12-3 or TRBV12-4 and TRBJ1-2; 10 bases are shared with TRBD1. Unmatched junction bases numbered 2, after V lost 5 bases and J lost 5 bases. The CDR3 runs 13 residues. This chain's CDR3 is CASSRQGAYGYTF. The CDR3 region has the DNA TGTGCCAGCAGTCGACAGGGGGCTTATGGCTACACCTTC.

This clone occurred once. The chain has TRBV4-1 and TRBJ2-5, with D possibly being TRBD1 (6 bases). This CDR3 has 16 residues. V dropped 1 base and J dropped 6 bases, with 18 bases sitting between them. Germline values: CDR1 MGHRA, CDR2 YSYEKL. This CDR3 reads CASSQVQGAGIKTQYF. CDR3 nucleotides: TGCGCCAGCAGCCAAGTACAGGGCGCGGGTATTAAGACCCAGTACTTC.

This chain connects TRBV19 to TRBJ2-5; a possible D gene is TRBD2 (6 bases). This CDR3 contains 12 residues. With 6 bases removed from V and 5 bases from J, the gap between germline ends came to 10 bases. Germline V CDR1 and CDR2: LNHDA, SQIVND (reference sequence). As DNA, the CDR3 is TGTGCCAGTAGAGGAGGAGGGGAGACCCAGTACTTC. Translation gives CASRGGGETQYF.

V and J are TRBV7-9 and TRBJ2-4, with D perhaps TRBD1 (5 bases). The V end was cut by 4 bases, the J end by 16 bases, with 20 bases between. This CDR3 has 13 amino acids. The germline gives CDR1 SEHNR, CDR2 FQNEAQ (reference sequence). CDR3 sequence (DNA): TGTGCCAGCAGCTCGCCTCGGAAACAGGTTACCTACTTC. Amino acid sequence: CASSSPRKQVTYF.

The chain links TRBV6-4 to TRBJ1-2; a possible D gene is TRBD1 (5 bases). Germline CDR1 is MRHNA and CDR2 is SNTAGT. V was trimmed by 7 bases and J by 2 bases, leaving 11 bases between them. The CDR3 is made up of 13 amino acids. The CDR3 here is CASNTDRNYGYTF. For the CDR3, the DNA is TGTGCCAGCAATACCGACAGAAACTATGGCTACACCTTC.

This rearrangement joins TRBV19 to TRBJ1-5, with D unresolved. Germline V gene data show CDR1 as LNHDA and CDR2 as SQIVND (reference sequence). There are 17 residues in the CDR3. Between the trimmed V and J ends, which lost 4 bases and 7 bases, there was a span of 23 bases. CDR3 in amino acids: CASSTRTGMGKLQPQHF. The CDR3 DNA follows: TGTGCCAGTAGTACCCGTACTGGGATGGGTAAATTGCAGCCCCAGCATTTT.

The CDR3 nucleotides read TGTGCCAGCAGCCCCGGGGGGACTGCTAACTATGGCTACACCTTC. It is translated as CASSPGGTANYGYTF. This chain uses TRBV4-2 with TRBJ1-2; D possibly corresponds to TRBD1 (5 bases). CDR1 LGHNA and CDR2 YNFKEQ come from the germline V gene. This CDR3 is 15 amino acids long. Trimming cost V 4 bases and J 0 bases, with 12 bases left between them.

The chain joins TRBV6-2 or TRBV6-3 to TRBJ1-2, with a weak D call TRBD1 (6 bases). Germline V lookup: CDR1 MNHEY, CDR2 SVGEGT. Trimming left V 1 base short and J 2 bases short, with 14 bases between. CDR3 size: 16 residues. Written as DNA, the CDR3 is TGTGCCAGCAGTTACTGGGGCAGGGGCCCAAACTATGGCTACACCTTC. This codes for CASSYWGRGPNYGYTF.

The rearrangement uses TRBV6-5 and TRBJ1-1, with D perhaps TRBD1 (6 bases). Germline loops: CDR1 MNHEY, CDR2 SVGAGI. The CDR3 contains 13 residues. Trimming cost V 8 bases and J 5 bases, with 15 bases left between them. CDR3 protein: CASGLTGQTEAFF. The CDR3 DNA reads as TGTGCCAGCGGCTTAACAGGGCAGACTGAAGCTTTCTTT.

This clone has a single count. V gene TRBV27 combines with J gene TRBJ2-5; tentatively, D is TRBD1 or TRBD2 (5 bases each). The CDR3 covers 13 residues. Trimming removed 5 bases from V and 0 bases from J, with 7 bases in between. Germline CDR1 reads MNHEY; CDR2 reads SMNVEV (reference sequence). DNA for the CDR3: TGTGCCAGCAGTCTGGGGGACCAAGAGACCCAGTACTTC. Its translation is CASSLGDQETQYF.

The chain is built from TRBV28 and TRBJ2-4, with a possible D match to TRBD2 (6 bases). V was clipped by 10 bases and J by 0 bases, with 25 bases between them. The CDR3 runs to 18 residues. The germline V gene encodes CDR1 MDHEN and CDR2 SYDVKM. The CDR3 nucleotides are TGTGCCACCAAGCCAACCGGGACTCGCGTTCTAGCCAAAAACATTCAGTACTTC. The encoded protein is CATKPTGTRVLAKNIQYF.

This chain uses TRBV29-1 with TRBJ2-5; TRBD2 matches at 10 bases. CDR1 and CDR2 (germline): SQVTM, ANQGSEA. The ends lost 3 bases at V and 1 base at J; junction bases unmatched: 5. CDR3 length: 15 residues. The CDR3 sequence: CSVDTLAGVQETQYF. The CDR3 coding sequence is TGCAGCGTTGATACTCTAGCGGGGGTCCAAGAGACCCAGTACTTC.

The V gene is TRBV28, the J gene TRBJ2-2; D may match TRBD1 or TRBD2 (6 bases each). The CDR3 extends over 14 amino acids. Looked up from germline, CDR1 is MDHEN and CDR2 is SYDVKM. V gave up 8 bases and J gave up 5 bases, with 15 bases separating them. CDR3 in amino acids: CASEGGARTGELFF. In DNA form, the CDR3 reads TGTGCCAGCGAGGGGGGCGCGAGGACCGGGGAGCTGTTTTTT.

J is TRBJ1-1 and V is TRBV6-5, with 7 positions matching TRBD1. The V gene's germline CDR1 is MNHEY and CDR2 SVGAGI. This CDR3 has 15 residues. The J segment lost 5 bases and the V segment lost 2 bases, leaving 8 bases of the junction unmatched. The CDR3 nucleotides are TGTGCCAGCAGTTACGGAGGAGGGGGCTTTACTGAAGCTTTCTTT. It yields the protein CASSYGGGGFTEAFF.

This chain's CDR3 is CASSRGDSPNYGYTF. CDR3 DNA sequence: TGCGCCAGCAGCCGAGGGGACAGCCCTAACTATGGCTACACCTTC. This sequence joins TRBV4-3 and TRBJ1-2, with 7 bases that match TRBD1. Germline V gene sequence: CDR1 LGHNA, CDR2 YSLEER. V gave up 4 bases and J gave up 0 bases; unmatched junction bases: 5. This CDR3 is built from 15 residues.

The genes are TRBV19 and TRBJ2-7, with 15 positions matching TRBD2. V shed 2 bases and J 3 bases; nucleotides not matched to a gene: 5. Germline loops: CDR1 LNHDA, CDR2 SQIVND (reference sequence). The CDR3 consists of 17 residues. The CDR3 coding sequence is TGTGCCAGTAGTATACGGGGACTAGCGGGAGGCTACTACGAGCAGTACTTC. Protein: CASSIRGLAGGYYEQYF.

This chain links TRBV7-3 with TRBJ2-1; TRBD2 matches at 12 bases. From germline, CDR1 is SGHTA and CDR2 FQGTGA. Trimming cost V 4 bases and J 7 bases; bases outside gene matches: 5. The CDR3 spans 15 residues. CDR3 protein: CASSSTSGSLNEQFF. The CDR3 region has the DNA TGTGCCAGCAGCTCGACTAGCGGGAGTTTGAATGAGCAGTTCTTC.

This rearrangement joins TRBV5-1 to TRBJ1-4; D not certain. The ends were cut back, 4 bases at V and 2 bases at J, with 12 bases in the middle. The CDR3 covers 15 residues. Germline CDR1 SGHRS, CDR2 YFSETQ. The CDR3 sequence: CASSHDGLTNEKLFF. The CDR3 bases are TGCGCCAGCAGCCACGATGGACTGACTAATGAAAAACTGTTTTTT.

This clone was seen only a few times. The chain carries TRBV29-1 and TRBJ1-2; tentative D call: TRBD1 (5 bases). V lost 2 bases to trimming and J lost 4 bases, with 20 bases between them. The germline CDR1 and CDR2 sequences are SQVTM and ANQGSEA. The CDR3 covers 16 residues. In nucleotides, the CDR3 is TGCAGCGTTGAAAACTACCTAGTTCGAGGGGTCTATGGCTACACCTTC. This gives the protein CSVENYLVRGVYGYTF. Full variable domain (outside the CDR3, taken from reference TRBV29-1 and TRBJ1-2): SAVISQKPSRDICQRGTSLTIQCQVDSQVTMMFWYRQQPGQSLTLIATANQGSEATYESGFVIDKFPISRPNLTFSTLTVSNMSPEDSSIYLCSVENYLVRGVYGYTFGSGTRLTVV.

Comment on this clone: Its ends do not fully match the called genes, so a read error is possible. The chain links TRBV6-1 to TRBJ1-3; D is unresolved. Germline V gene lookup returns CDR1 MNHNS and CDR2 SASEGT. The CDR3 has 15 amino acids. The CDR3 spells CASREGRWGGNTIYF. For the CDR3, the DNA is TGTGCCAGCAGAGAAGGGAGGTGGGGTGGAAACACCATATATTTT.

This chain connects TRBV3-1 (or the pseudogene TRBV3-2) to TRBJ2-3; 11 nucleotides match TRBD2. V gave up 4 bases and J gave up 1 base; unmatched junction bases: 13. The CDR3 runs to 19 residues. From germline, CDR1 is LGHDT and CDR2 YNNKEL (reference sequence). The CDR3 reads CASSLSSGRRALGTDTQYF. In DNA, the CDR3 is TGTGCCAGCAGCCTATCTAGCGGGAGGAGGGCGCTCGGCACAGATACGCAGTATTTT.

The chain is built from TRBV24-1 and TRBJ2-5; D perhaps matches TRBD2 (6 bases). Trimming took 9 bases from V and 5 from J, leaving 6 bases between them. CDR3 size: 10 residues. Germline CDR1 KGHDR, CDR2 SFDVKD. DNA for the CDR3: TGTGCCACCGCGGGGGAGACCCAGTACTTC. As protein: CATAGETQYF.

The chain has TRBV15 and TRBJ1-5, with a tentative D call TRBD1 (6 bases). This CDR3 spans 13 amino acids. V was cut by 0 bases and J by 11 bases, with 11 bases left in between. Germline V gene sequence: CDR1 LNHNV, CDR2 YYDKDF (reference sequence). CDR3 sequence (DNA): TGTGCCACCAGCAGAGATAGGGGGGGGGCCCAGCATTTT. Its translation: CATSRDRGGAQHF.

The genes are TRBV2 and TRBJ2-5; 8 bases agree with TRBD1. The CDR3 covers 15 residues. The germline gives CDR1 SNHLY, CDR2 FYNNEI. V was pared by 8 bases and J by 5 bases, with 13 bases of the junction left unmatched. Here the CDR3 reads CASHEDRATGETQYF. CDR3 bases: TGTGCCAGCCATGAGGACAGGGCAACCGGGGAGACCCAGTACTTC.